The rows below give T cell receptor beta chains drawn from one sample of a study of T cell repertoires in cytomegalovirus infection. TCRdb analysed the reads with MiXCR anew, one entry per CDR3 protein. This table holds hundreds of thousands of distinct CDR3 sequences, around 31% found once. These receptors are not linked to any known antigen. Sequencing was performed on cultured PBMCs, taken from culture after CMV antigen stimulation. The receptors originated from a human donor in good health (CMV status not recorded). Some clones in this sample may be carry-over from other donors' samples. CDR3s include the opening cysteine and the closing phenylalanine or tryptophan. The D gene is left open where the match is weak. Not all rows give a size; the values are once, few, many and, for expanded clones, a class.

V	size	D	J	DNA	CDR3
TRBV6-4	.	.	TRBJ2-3	TGTGCCAGCAGTGAAACCTCCTGGGATACGCAGTATTTT	CASSETSWDTQYF
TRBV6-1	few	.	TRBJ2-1	TGTGCCAGCAGTGTTATAACATCGGGTGAGCAGTTCTTC	CASSVITSGEQFF
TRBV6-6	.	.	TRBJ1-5	TGTGCCAGCAGTTACGGCAGGGTCGGCCAGCCCCAGCATTTT	CASSYGRVGQPQHF
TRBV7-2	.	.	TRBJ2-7	TGTGCCAGCAGCTCCGGACTCCCGAGCTCCTACGAGCAGTACTTC	CASSSGLPSSYEQYF
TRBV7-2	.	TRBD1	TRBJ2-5	TGTGCCAGCAGCCGTAACAGGGGAGAGGGGGAGACCCAGTACTTC	CASSRNRGEGETQYF
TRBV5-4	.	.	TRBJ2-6	TGTGCCAGCAGCTTTGGGTGGCTCACTTCTGGGGCCAACGTCCTGACTTTC	CASSFGWLTSGANVLTF
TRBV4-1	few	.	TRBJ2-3	TGCGCCAGCAGCCAAGGGGCCGGTCCTAGCACAGATACGCAGTATTTT	CASSQGAGPSTDTQYF
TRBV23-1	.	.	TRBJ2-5	TGTGGGGGCGGAGAGACCCAGTACTTC	CGGGETQYF
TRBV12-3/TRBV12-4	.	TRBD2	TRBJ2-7	TGTGCCAGCACATTCGCGGGAGAGGGCTACGAGCAGTACTTC	CASTFAGEGYEQYF
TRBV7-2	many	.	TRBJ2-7	TGTGCCAGCAGCTTACGGGCGGGGCACCAACCCTACGAGCAGTACTTC	CASSLRAGHQPYEQYF
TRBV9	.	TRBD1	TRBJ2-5	TGTGCCAGCAGCGAGTGGGACAGTAGCCAAGAGACCCAGTACTTC	CASSEWDSSQETQYF
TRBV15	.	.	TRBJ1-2	TGTGCCACCAGCAGAGATCAGACAGGAGGTTATGGCTACACCTTC	CATSRDQTGGYGYTF
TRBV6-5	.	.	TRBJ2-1	TGTGCCAGCAGACCGTACCCGAACAATGAGCAGTTCTTC	CASRPYPNNEQFF
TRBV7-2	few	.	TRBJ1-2	TGTGCCAGCAGCCTCAACCCGCAGGGAAGATCTGGGGGCTACACCTTC	CASSLNPQGRSGGYTF
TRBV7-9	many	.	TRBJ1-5	TGTGCCAGCAGCTTAGCGCTTAATCAGCCCCAGCATTTT	CASSLALNQPQHF
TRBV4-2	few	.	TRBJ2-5	TGTGCCAGCAGCCAGGGGACCGGGGTGGGGGAGACCCAGTACTTC	CASSQGTGVGETQYF
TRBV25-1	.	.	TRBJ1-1	TGTGCCAGCAGTGAAACAGGGAGTATGAACACTGAAGCTTTCTTT	CASSETGSMNTEAFF
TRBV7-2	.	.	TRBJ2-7	TGTGCCAGCAGCTTAGGCGGGACGAACTCCTACGAGCAGTACTTC	CASSLGGTNSYEQYF
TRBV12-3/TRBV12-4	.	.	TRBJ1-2	TGTGCCAGCAGGCTATCCGATGGCTACACCTTC	CASRLSDGYTF
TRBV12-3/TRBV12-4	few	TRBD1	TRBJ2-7	TGTGCCAGCAGGATGATAGGGACAGCTTACGAGCAGTACTTC	CASRMIGTAYEQYF
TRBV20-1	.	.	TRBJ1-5	TGCAGTGCTAGGAGAGAATGGAGCAATCAGCCCCAGCATTTT	CSARREWSNQPQHF
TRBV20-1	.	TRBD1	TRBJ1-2	TGCAGTGCTAGATCCAGGACAGGATCGAGGGCTAACTATGGCTACACCTTC	CSARSRTGSRANYGYTF
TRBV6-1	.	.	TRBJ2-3	TGTGCCAGCAGTGAATGGTGGACTGGCACAGATACGCAGTATTTT	CASSEWWTGTDTQYF
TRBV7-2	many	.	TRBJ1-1	TGTGCCAGCAGCCCTTTTAGGAATGAAGCTTTCTTT	CASSPFRNEAFF
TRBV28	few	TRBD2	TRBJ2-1	TGTGCCAGCAGGGGGCAACTAGCGGGGGGGCGGAATGAGCAGTTCTTC	CASRGQLAGGRNEQFF
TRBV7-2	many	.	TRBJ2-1	TGTGCCAGCAGCTTACCCTTTCCCCCCAGGGCGGCCACCTACAATGAGCAGTTCTTC	CASSLPFPPRAATYNEQFF
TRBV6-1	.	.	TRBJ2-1	TGTGCCAGCAGTGAGGCTACTCTCATTCCCCATGAGCAGTTCTTC	CASSEATLIPHEQFF
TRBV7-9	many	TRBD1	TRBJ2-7	TGTGCCAGCAGCTTAACGGGACAGGGGACCTACGAGCAGTACTTC	CASSLTGQGTYEQYF
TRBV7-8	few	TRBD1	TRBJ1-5	TGTGCCAGCAGCTCCGGGACAGGGGGCTTTCAGCCCCAGCATTTT	CASSSGTGGFQPQHF
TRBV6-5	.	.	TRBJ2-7	TGTGCCAGCAGTAAAGGGGATCGCGTCCCCTACGAGCAGTACTTC	CASSKGDRVPYEQYF
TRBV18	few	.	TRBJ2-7	TGTGCCAGCTCACCACCGGGAATTCCCTACGAGCAGTACTTC	CASSPPGIPYEQYF
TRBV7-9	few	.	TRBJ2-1	TGTGCCAGCAGCTTACGGGGGCAGTACAATGAGCAGTTCTTC	CASSLRGQYNEQFF
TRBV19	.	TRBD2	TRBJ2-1	TGTGCCTCAAGTTCCGGGCCTTTAGCGGGGGAAACGGGGGAGCAGTTCTTC	CASSSGPLAGETGEQFF
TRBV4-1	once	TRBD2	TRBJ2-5	TGCGCCAGCAGCCAAGCCGGGACTAGCGGAGAAGAGACCCAGTACTTC	CASSQAGTSGEETQYF
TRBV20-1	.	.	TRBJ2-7	TGCAGTGCTAGGGGGGCCTACGAGCAGTACTTC	CSARGAYEQYF
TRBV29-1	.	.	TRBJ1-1	TGCAGCGTTGAAGGGGGTGGGAACACTGAAGCTTTCTTT	CSVEGGGNTEAFF
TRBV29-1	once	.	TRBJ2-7	TGCAGCGTTGTAGGGGTGTTGACCTACGAGCAGTACTTC	CSVVGVLTYEQYF
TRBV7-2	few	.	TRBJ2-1	TGTGCCAGCAGCTCCAGCGGGCACTCCTACAATGAGCAGTTCTTC	CASSSSGHSYNEQFF
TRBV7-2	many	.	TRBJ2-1	TGTGCCAGCAGCTTAGGGCAGTTCAATGAGCAGTTCTTC	CASSLGQFNEQFF
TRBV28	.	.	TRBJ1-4	TGTGCCAGCAGTTTATTCGGGACCCAAAGGGGTAATGAAAAACTGTTTTTT	CASSLFGTQRGNEKLFF
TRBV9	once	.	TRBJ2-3	TGTGCCAGCAGCCCAAACGGGGGCCTCACAGATACGCAGTATTTT	CASSPNGGLTDTQYF
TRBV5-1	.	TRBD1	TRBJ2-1	TGCGCCAGCAGCGCCCGACAGGGGGGCAATGAGCAGTTCTTC	CASSARQGGNEQFF
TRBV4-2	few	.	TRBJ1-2	TGTGCCAGCAGCCAAGATGGAAACAGGGTGGGTGGCTACACCTTC	CASSQDGNRVGGYTF